These 28 T cell receptor beta chains originate from one sample sequenced in a study of beta chain features in type 1 diabetes. Every bit of the isolated RNA underwent reverse transcription, so sequencing read expressed TCRB transcripts. Data came from immunoSEQ multiplex PCR; TCRdb stores just in-frame clones and leaves some out. The repertoire consists of 350,000 to 450,000 clones, with approximately 15% occurring once and the leading ten covering 0.03% to 0.04%. Sequencing was performed on naive CD4+ T cells from blood. These receptors came from a young man in good health.

Comment on this clone: The same CDR3 is also encoded by other DNA sequences in this sample. This sequence joins TRBV29-1 and TRBJ1-3; D gene ambiguous. Trimming removed 3 bases at V and 0 bases at J, with 0 bases between. The CDR3 totals 11 residues. The V gene's germline CDR1 is SQVTM and CDR2 ANQGSEA. CDR3 sequence (DNA): TGCAGCGTTGACTCTGGAAACACCATATATTTT. Protein sequence: CSVDSGNTIYF.

This chain links TRBV29-1 with TRBJ2-7, with D possibly TRBD2 on 5 matching bases. V gave up 4 bases and J gave up 7 bases, with 14 bases separating them. Germline-derived CDR1 and CDR2 are SQVTM and ANQGSEA. This CDR3 is 12 amino acids long. CDR3 in amino acids: CSVVGLAWEQYF. CDR3 coding DNA: TGCAGCGTTGTAGGGCTAGCTTGGGAGCAGTACTTC.

This rearrangement joins TRBV30 to TRBJ1-5, with D possibly being TRBD1 (5 bases). Germline CDR1 reads GTSNPN; CDR2 reads SVGIG (reference sequence). V lost 2 bases and J lost 0, with 14 bases in between. CDR3 length: 16 amino acids. CDR3 sequence reads: CAWSNRQSVSNQPQHF. The CDR3 DNA follows: TGTGCCTGGAGTAATAGACAGTCAGTTAGCAATCAGCCCCAGCATTTT. Complete variable domain (other parts from reference TRBV30 and TRBJ1-5): SQTIHQWPATLVQPVGSPLSLECTVEGTSNPNLYWYRQAAGRGLQLLFYSVGIGQISSEVPQNLSASRPQDRQFILSSKKLLLSDSGFYLCAWSNRQSVSNQPQHFGDGTRLSIL.

This clone was seen only a few times. The gene calls are TRBV28 and TRBJ1-5; 8 bases map to TRBD1. Germline loops: CDR1 MDHEN, CDR2 SYDVKM. The V and J ends lost 6 bases and 5 bases, in that order; junction bases with no gene match: 9. The CDR3 extends over 15 amino acids. The CDR3, as DNA: TGTGCCAGCAGGCCCGGACAGGGAGTATATCAGCCCCAGCATTTT. Translating it yields CASRPGQGVYQPQHF.

The sample holds a few counts of this clone. V is TRBV7-8 and J is TRBJ2-3; D is undetermined. The CDR3 covers 12 residues. Looked up from germline, CDR1 is SGHVS and CDR2 is FQNEAQ. V lost 1 base to trimming and J lost 5 bases, with 4 bases between them. The CDR3 spells CASSLVGDTQYF. The DNA for the CDR3 is TGTGCCAGCAGCTTAGTTGGAGATACGCAGTATTTT. Filled out from reference TRBV7-8 and TRBJ2-3, the complete variable domain reads GAGVSQSPRYKVAKRGQDVALRCDPISGHVSLFWYQQALGQGPEFLTYFQNEAQLDKSGLPSDRFFAERPEGSVSTLKIQRTQQEDSAVYLCASSLVGDTQYFGPGTRLTVL.

The chain couples TRBV25-1 to TRBJ2-3, with TRBD1 identical over 12 bases. V shed 4 bases and J 4 bases; nucleotides not matched to a gene: 3. Germline V gene lookup returns CDR1 MGHDK and CDR2 SYGVNS. This CDR3 is built from 15 residues. CDR3 protein: CASSGDRGRPDTQYF. As DNA, the CDR3 is TGTGCCAGCAGTGGGGACAGGGGGCGCCCAGATACGCAGTATTTT.

The genes are TRBV13 and TRBJ2-7; 8 positions agree with TRBD1. After removal of 0 bases from V and 6 bases from J, the junction contained 7 bases not matched to a gene. Looked up from germline, CDR1 is PRHDT and CDR2 is FYEKMQ (reference sequence). The CDR3 loop spans 15 amino acids. CDR3 sequence: CASSLGWQGAGEQYF. The CDR3 nucleotides read TGTGCCAGCAGCTTAGGCTGGCAGGGGGCCGGCGAGCAGTACTTC.

This clone came up a few times. This sample includes further DNA sequences coding for the same CDR3. The rearrangement links TRBV30 to TRBJ2-5; D possibly corresponds to TRBD2 (6 bases). The germline V gene encodes CDR1 GTSNPN and CDR2 SVGIG (reference sequence). The CDR3 has 13 amino acids. With 0 bases removed from V and 5 bases from J, the gap between germline ends came to 10 bases. CDR3 protein: CAWSVRLAETQYF. In DNA, the CDR3 is TGTGCCTGGAGTGTACGTCTAGCGGAGACCCAGTACTTC.

The chain carries TRBV29-1 and TRBJ2-2; 13 bases align to TRBD2. The V gene end was trimmed by 3 bases and the J gene end by 1 base; junction bases not matched to a gene: 8. Per germline, CDR1 SQVTM and CDR2 ANQGSEA. The CDR3 spans 18 residues. CDR3 in amino acids: CSVDRVLAGGLNTGELFF. The CDR3 nucleotides read TGCAGCGTTGATCGGGTACTAGCGGGAGGGCTGAACACCGGGGAGCTGTTTTTT.

This chain connects TRBV7-2 to TRBJ2-5; unclear D gene. Germline V gene sequence: CDR1 SGHTA, CDR2 FQGNSA. V was pared by 2 bases and J by 7 bases, with 14 bases between. The CDR3 runs 14 residues. The CDR3 spells CASSLLTLRGTQYF. The CDR3 region has the DNA TGTGCCAGCAGCTTACTGACCCTCCGTGGGACCCAGTACTTC.

This chain uses TRBV7-2 with TRBJ2-1; 9 positions agree with TRBD2. Germline CDR1 reads SGHTA; CDR2 reads FQGNSA. The ends lost 3 bases at V and 6 bases at J; junction bases unmatched: 3. The length of the CDR3 is 14 residues. CDR3: CASSLGLASNEQFF. CDR3 DNA: TGTGCCAGCAGCTTGGGACTAGCATCCAATGAGCAGTTCTTC.

This clone was detected a few times. The CDR3 coding sequence is TGTGCCAGCAGTAAGGATGGGTTTTTTCAGTACTTC. It yields the protein CASSKDGFFQYF. The chain joins TRBV6-5 to TRBJ2-7, with no clear D. Germline V gene sequence: CDR1 MNHEY, CDR2 SVGAGI. Trimming cost V 5 bases and J 10 bases, with 15 bases left between them. The CDR3 is made up of 12 amino acids.

V gene TRBV7-2 combines with J gene TRBJ2-1, with TRBD1 identical over 7 bases. CDR1 and CDR2 from the germline V gene are SGHTA and FQGNSA. The CDR3 runs 13 residues. With V trimmed by 5 bases and J by 6 bases, 4 bases remained unmatched. CDR3 bases: TGTGCCAGCAGCACGGGACAGATCAATGAGCAGTTCTTC. This encodes CASSTGQINEQFF.

The table lists this clone with a few counts. The chain links TRBV9 to TRBJ1-2, with D maybe TRBD1 (6 bases). This CDR3 is 13 amino acids long. CDR1 and CDR2 (germline): SGDLS, YYNGEE. Trimming stripped 1 base from V and 4 bases from J, with 8 bases between. CDR3 DNA sequence: TGTGCCAGCAGCGTATCGGACAGCTATGGCTACACCTTC. This sequence encodes CASSVSDSYGYTF.

CDR3 in amino acids: CASRDREVHEQFF. The DNA of the CDR3 is TGTGCCAGCCGCGACAGGGAGGTTCATGAGCAGTTCTTC. This chain uses TRBV6-6 with TRBJ2-1, with D possibly TRBD1 on 7 matching bases. The CDR3 runs 13 residues. Germline CDR1 is MNHNY and CDR2 is SVGAGI (reference sequence). V lost 8 bases and J 8 bases, leaving 16 bases between the germline ends.

This clone was seen a few times. The V call is TRBV29-1, the J call TRBJ2-3; TRBD2 might be the D (6 bases). Germline loops: CDR1 SQVTM, CDR2 ANQGSEA. V shed 4 bases and J shed 4 bases, with 21 bases lying between them. The CDR3 is 16 amino acids. The CDR3 DNA reads TGCAGCGTTGGAACTCTGAATGGACTACTCGCAGATACGCAGTATTTT. Protein product: CSVGTLNGLLADTQYF.

This clone occurred a few times. The V and J genes are TRBV29-1 and TRBJ1-2; D is uncertain. V was clipped by 1 base and J by 1 base, with 7 bases between them. This CDR3 has 13 residues. Germline CDR1 SQVTM, CDR2 ANQGSEA. The CDR3 is CSVEVGYNYGYTF. The CDR3 nucleotides read TGCAGCGTTGAAGTCGGTTATAACTATGGCTACACCTTC.

On this clone: Other DNA sequences in this sample translate to the same CDR3. The V call is TRBV7-6, the J call TRBJ2-3, with no clear D. This CDR3 contains 13 residues. Germline values: CDR1 SGHVS, CDR2 FNYEAQ. With 3 bases removed from V and 2 bases from J, the gap between germline ends came to 6 bases. The DNA for the CDR3 is TGTGCCAGCAGCTTGGTCATCACAGATACGCAGTATTTT. Protein sequence: CASSLVITDTQYF.

CDR3 coding DNA: TGTGCCTGGTTTGGGACCACCGGGGAGCTGTTTTTT. The encoded protein is CAWFGTTGELFF. V is TRBV30 and J is TRBJ2-2; the D gene could be TRBD1 or TRBD2 (5 bases each). The CDR3 loop spans 12 amino acids. V was clipped by 5 bases and J by 4 bases, with 8 bases between them. Germline V gene sequence: CDR1 GTSNPN, CDR2 SVGIG (reference sequence).

V is TRBV6-6 and J is TRBJ1-1, with D unclear. Germline V gene lookup returns CDR1 MNHNY and CDR2 SVGAGI (reference sequence). CDR3 length equals 11 residues. Trimming removed 6 bases from V and 1 base from J, with 3 bases in between. The CDR3 region is CASRKNTEAFF. The DNA of the CDR3 is TGTGCCAGCAGAAAGAACACTGAAGCTTTCTTT.

This clone has more than one count but fewer than ten. The chain uses TRBV30 and TRBJ2-1, with D possibly TRBD1 on 5 matching bases. From germline, CDR1 is GTSNPN and CDR2 SVGIG (reference sequence). The CDR3 loop spans 14 amino acids. Between the trimmed V and J ends, which lost 5 bases and 2 bases, there was a span of 13 bases. CDR3 sequence (DNA): TGTGCCTGGGCCCGGATGGGGCCCTACAATGAGCAGTTCTTC. Protein: CAWARMGPYNEQFF.

This clone occurred a few times. The V call is TRBV7-3, the J call TRBJ2-1, with a possible D match to TRBD1 (5 bases). This CDR3 region has 15 residues. Germline CDR1 is SGHTA and CDR2 is FQGTGA. Trimming left V 3 bases short and J 0 bases short, with 9 bases between. The CDR3 DNA follows: TGTGCCAGCAGCTTGGGCAGGGCCTCCTACAATGAGCAGTTCTTC. This codes for CASSLGRASYNEQFF.

The rearrangement uses TRBV10-3 and TRBJ2-1; possibly TRBD2 for D (5 bases). Trimming pared 2 bases from V and 7 bases from J, leaving 9 bases between. The CDR3 is 13 residues long. Germline V gene data show CDR1 as ENHRY and CDR2 as SYGVKD. CDR3 sequence (DNA): TGTGCCATCAGTGAGGGCGGAGGAAATGAGCAGTTCTTC. It translates to CAISEGGGNEQFF.

This clone was detected only a few times. CDR3 sequence (DNA): TGTGCCAGCGGGTTAGAAGCCGCAACTAATGAAAAACTGTTTTTT. Residues: CASGLEAATNEKLFF. The rearrangement uses TRBV27 and TRBJ1-4; no definite D call. The germline V gene has CDR1 MNHEY and CDR2 SMNVEV (reference sequence). V shed 8 bases and J shed 0 bases, with 13 bases lying between them. The CDR3 length is 15 residues.

The rearrangement uses TRBV7-7 and TRBJ2-2, with 8 bases aligning to TRBD1. The V segment lost 5 bases and the J segment 7 bases; nucleotides outside the gene matches: 9. This CDR3 region has 15 residues. Germline V CDR1 and CDR2: SSHAT, FNYEAQ (reference sequence). CDR3 sequence reads: CASSPRQGPRGELFF. DNA for the CDR3: TGTGCCAGCAGCCCTCGACAGGGGCCTCGCGGGGAGCTGTTTTTT.

This clone was found a few times. CDR3 region: CAIRSQGADQPQHF. The DNA for the CDR3 is TGTGCCATCAGGTCACAGGGGGCAGATCAGCCCCAGCATTTT. V and J are TRBV10-3 and TRBJ1-5; TRBD1 matches at 9 bases. V trimming: 6 bases; J trimming: 5 bases; junction bases outside the gene matches: 5. CDR3 size: 14 residues. CDR1 and CDR2 from the germline V gene are ENHRY and SYGVKD.

The chain uses TRBV30 and TRBJ2-2; unclear D gene. Germline CDR1 and CDR2: GTSNPN and SVGIG (reference sequence). With 2 bases removed from V and 4 bases from J, the gap between germline ends came to 14 bases. There are 15 residues in the CDR3. CDR3 in amino acids: CAWSPLLRRTGELFF. CDR3 coding DNA: TGTGCCTGGAGTCCCCTACTGCGCCGCACCGGGGAGCTGTTTTTT.

The table lists this clone with a few counts. This chain joins TRBV23-1 and TRBJ2-7; 9 nucleotides line up with TRBD1. TRBV23-1 is treated as an ORF (open reading frame) with a function not yet certain. V dropped 3 bases and J dropped 5; count of bases not matched to a gene: 5. The CDR3 is 14 amino acids. The CDR3 nucleotides are TGCGCCAGCAGTCAGAGTGGACAGGGGAACGAGCAGTACGTC. This gives the protein CASSQSGQGNEQYV.